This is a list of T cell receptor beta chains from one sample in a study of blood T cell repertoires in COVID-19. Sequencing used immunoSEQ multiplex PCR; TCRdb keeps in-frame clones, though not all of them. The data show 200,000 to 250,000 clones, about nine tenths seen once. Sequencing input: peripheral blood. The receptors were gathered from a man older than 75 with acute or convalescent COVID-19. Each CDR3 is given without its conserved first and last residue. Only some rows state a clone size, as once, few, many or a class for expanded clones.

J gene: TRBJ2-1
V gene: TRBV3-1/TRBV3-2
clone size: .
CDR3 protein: ASSSQGVSYNEQF

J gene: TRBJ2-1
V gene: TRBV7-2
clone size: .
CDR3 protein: ASRPSGSSYNEQF

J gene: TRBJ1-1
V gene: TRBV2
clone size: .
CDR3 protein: ASNIGGVGEAF

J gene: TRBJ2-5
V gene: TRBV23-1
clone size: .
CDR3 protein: ASSPGKYQETQY

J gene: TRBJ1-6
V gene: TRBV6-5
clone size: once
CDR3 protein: ASSLGSSPLH

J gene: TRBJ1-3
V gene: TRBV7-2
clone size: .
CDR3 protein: ASSLGGTPSGNTIY

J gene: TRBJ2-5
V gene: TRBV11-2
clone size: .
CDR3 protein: ASSLQEGETQY

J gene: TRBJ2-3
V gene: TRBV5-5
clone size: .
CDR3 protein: ASHARTGGLADTQY

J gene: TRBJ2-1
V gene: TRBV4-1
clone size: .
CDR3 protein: ASSQDWGQANEQF

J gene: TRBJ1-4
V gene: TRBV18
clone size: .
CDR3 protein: ASSRLLDGGEKLF